Listed below are T cell receptor beta chains from one sample, sequenced in a study of T-cell memory formation after mild COVID-19. From the 5' RACE reads, TCRdb called clonotypes with MiXCR, one entry per CDR3 protein. This table holds over 250,000 distinct CDR3 sequences, roughly 15% found once. Sequenced material: PBMCs or a T cell subset sorted from them (not recorded which). These receptors all stem from a man between 18 and 35 years old who had mild COVID-19 (a few samples of this study predate the infection). Cell type and time point are not known. Each CDR3 is given with its conserved first and last residue. D genes are given only for firm matches. The size of a clone is reported for some rows only, either as once, few or many, or as a class for expanded clones.

v_call,clone_size,j_call,d_call,cdr3_aa,cdr3_nt
TRBV2,.,TRBJ1-1,.,CASRKTLNTEAFF,TGTGCCAGCAGAAAGACATTGAACACTGAAGCTTTCTTT
TRBV29-1,.,TRBJ1-1,TRBD1,CSGGPGQTNTEAFF,TGCAGCGGGGGCCCGGGACAGACGAACACTGAAGCTTTCTTT
TRBV20-1,many,TRBJ2-4,.,CSAGGVAKNIQYF,TGCAGTGCAGGGGGAGTAGCCAAAAACATTCAGTACTTC
TRBV21-1,.,TRBJ1-4,.,CASRTMQVYEKLFF,TGTGCCAGCAGGACGATGCAAGTGTATGAAAAACTGTTTTTT
TRBV27,.,TRBJ2-2,.,CASTLQGNGELFF,TGTGCCAGCACCCTCCAGGGAAACGGGGAGCTGTTTTTT
TRBV20-1,.,TRBJ1-1,.,CSANGGPEAFF,TGCAGTGCTAACGGGGGCCCTGAAGCTTTCTTT
TRBV7-9,few,TRBJ1-1,.,CASRRGPTEAFF,TGTGCCAGCAGGCGGGGGCCTACTGAAGCTTTCTTT
TRBV6-5,.,TRBJ2-6,.,CASTPRGPGANVLTF,TGTGCCAGCACCCCGCGGGGGCCTGGGGCCAACGTCCTGACTTTC
TRBV4-3,few,TRBJ2-2,.,CASSRGAWTPNTGELFF,TGCGCCAGCAGCCGGGGGGCTTGGACTCCGAACACCGGGGAGCTGTTTTTT
TRBV5-1,few,TRBJ2-7,.,CASSTGGGAYEQYF,TGCGCCAGCAGCACCGGTGGAGGCGCCTACGAGCAGTACTTC
TRBV18,.,TRBJ2-2,.,CASSGADLWNTGELFF,TGTGCCAGCTCAGGTGCGGACCTGTGGAACACCGGGGAGCTGTTTTTT
TRBV7-3,few,TRBJ2-3,TRBD1,CASSPQGTADTQYF,TGTGCCAGCAGCCCCCAGGGGACAGCCGATACGCAGTATTTT
TRBV4-1,.,TRBJ1-5,.,CASREIGRRNQPQHF,TGCGCCAGCAGGGAGATCGGGAGACGCAATCAGCCCCAGCATTTT
TRBV6-1,once,TRBJ1-1,.,CASSEDGQRLAFF,TGTGCCAGCAGTGAAGACGGACAGAGGTTGGCTTTCTTT
TRBV7-2,many,TRBJ1-5,.,CASSQRGNQPQHF,TGTGCCAGCAGCCAACGGGGAAATCAGCCCCAGCATTTT
TRBV20-1,few,TRBJ1-2,TRBD1,CSASGQAYGYTF,TGCAGTGCTAGCGGACAGGCCTACGGCTACACCTTC
TRBV20-1,.,TRBJ1-1,TRBD1,CSARVTGTGITEAFF,TGCAGTGCTAGAGTCACCGGGACAGGGATTACTGAAGCTTTCTTT
TRBV7-9,.,TRBJ2-1,.,CASSLSGARAGGGEQFF,TGTGCCAGCAGCTTATCGGGGGCTAGGGCCGGCGGGGGTGAGCAGTTCTTC
TRBV30,.,TRBJ1-6,.,CAWTGGSLNSPLHF,TGTGCCTGGACCGGCGGAAGTCTAAATTCACCCCTCCACTTT
TRBV10-2,few,TRBJ2-5,.,CASSDRGARGETQYF,TGCGCCAGCAGTGATCGGGGGGCGCGGGGAGAGACCCAGTACTTC
TRBV12-3/TRBV12-4,.,TRBJ2-1,.,CASSLAGVHEQFF,TGTGCCAGCAGTTTAGCGGGCGTCCATGAGCAGTTCTTC
TRBV5-1,.,TRBJ2-5,.,CASSWTTGPGETQYF,TGCGCCAGCAGCTGGACAACGGGACCCGGGGAGACCCAGTACTTC
TRBV7-2,.,TRBJ2-3,TRBD2,CASSPRTSPLSDTQYF,TGTGCCAGCAGCCCCAGGACTAGCCCCCTCTCAGATACGCAGTATTTT
TRBV5-1,many,TRBJ2-1,TRBD2,CASSSAGGGDYNEQFF,TGCGCCAGCAGCTCCGCGGGAGGGGGGGATTACAATGAGCAGTTCTTC
TRBV15,.,TRBJ1-1,TRBD1,CATSRGQGATNTEAFF,TGTGCCACCAGCAGGGGACAGGGGGCTACGAACACTGAAGCTTTCTTT
TRBV4-1,few,TRBJ2-7,.,CASSQDPGNAYEQYF,TGCGCCAGCAGCCAAGATCCAGGGAACGCCTACGAGCAGTACTTC
TRBV12-3/TRBV12-4,few,TRBJ1-1,.,CASSTDGEAFF,TGTGCCAGCAGCACGGACGGTGAAGCTTTCTTT
TRBV20-1,many,TRBJ2-3,TRBD1,CSAPMAGGGSDTQYF,TGCAGTGCCCCTATGGCAGGGGGCGGTTCAGATACGCAGTATTTT
TRBV6-6,.,TRBJ2-3,.,CASRSGSDTQYF,TGTGCCAGCAGGTCAGGGTCCGATACGCAGTATTTT
TRBV7-9,.,TRBJ2-5,TRBD2,CASTASGEEETQYF,TGTGCCAGCACCGCTAGCGGGGAGGAAGAGACCCAGTACTTC
TRBV12-3/TRBV12-4,.,TRBJ1-2,.,CASSLDRGKNGYTF,TGTGCCAGCAGTTTAGATCGGGGGAAAAATGGCTACACCTTC
TRBV19,few,TRBJ2-5,.,CASSALTRGPEDSQQTQYF,TGTGCCAGTAGTGCCCTAACACGGGGACCAGAGGATTCCCAACAGACCCAGTACTTC
TRBV2,few,TRBJ1-5,TRBD1,CASSGDRAVRNQPQHF,TGTGCCAGCAGTGGAGACAGGGCGGTTCGCAATCAGCCCCAGCATTTT
TRBV6-5,.,TRBJ2-3,TRBD2,CASRFRTSFHTQYF,TGTGCCAGCAGGTTCCGGACTAGTTTTCATACGCAGTATTTT
TRBV7-2,.,TRBJ1-5,.,CASSSDGIQPQHF,TGTGCCAGCAGCTCCGATGGAATTCAGCCCCAGCATTTT
TRBV19,.,TRBJ2-2,TRBD2,CASSPSGGFPGELFF,TGTGCCAGTAGTCCGAGCGGGGGGTTTCCCGGGGAGCTGTTTTTT
TRBV5-6,.,TRBJ2-1,TRBD2,CASSKLAGEGYNEQFF,TGTGCCAGCAGCAAACTAGCGGGGGAAGGGTACAATGAGCAGTTCTTC
TRBV7-3,.,TRBJ2-3,.,CASSEGPGSTDTQYF,TGTGCCAGCAGCGAAGGTCCGGGATCGACAGATACGCAGTATTTT
TRBV12-3/TRBV12-4,few,TRBJ2-2,.,CASSLVQGYTGELFF,TGTGCCAGCAGTTTAGTCCAGGGATACACCGGGGAGCTGTTTTTT
TRBV4-3,few,TRBJ2-3,TRBD2,CASSQVVAGEDTQYF,TGCGCCAGCAGCCAAGTCGTTGCGGGGGAAGATACGCAGTATTTT
TRBV27,few,TRBJ1-5,.,CAILPRVSNQPQHF,TGTGCCATCTTACCGCGGGTTTCTAATCAGCCCCAGCATTTT
TRBV7-9,.,TRBJ2-3,.,CASSLIRTTHTDTQYF,TGTGCCAGCAGCTTAATTCGGACAACGCACACAGATACGCAGTATTTT
TRBV7-6,.,TRBJ2-7,TRBD1,CASSLGTVQEQYF,TGTGCCAGCAGCCTCGGGACAGTTCAAGAGCAGTACTTC
TRBV11-2,.,TRBJ2-3,.,CASRGVAPDTQYF,TGTGCCAGCCGAGGGGTTGCCCCGGATACGCAGTATTTT
TRBV28,few,TRBJ1-5,.,CASSLKSFSVRGQPQHF,TGTGCCAGCAGTTTGAAATCATTTTCGGTTCGTGGTCAGCCCCAGCATTTT
TRBV7-2,.,TRBJ2-3,.,CASSRVQDTQYF,TGTGCCAGCAGCAGGGTTCAAGATACGCAGTATTTT
TRBV4-2,few,TRBJ2-3,.,CASSQAPIGAGGTDTQYF,TGTGCCAGCAGCCAAGCCCCCATTGGCGCGGGCGGCACAGATACGCAGTATTTT
TRBV7-2,.,TRBJ1-1,.,CASSLHTMDTTEAFF,TGTGCCAGCAGCTTACATACCATGGACACCACTGAAGCTTTCTTT
TRBV12-3/TRBV12-4,few,TRBJ2-2,.,CASSRAGELFF,TGTGCCAGCAGCAGGGCCGGGGAGCTGTTTTTT